This entry is about one T cell receptor (beta chain). Indicated time point: newly diagnosed GD, antithyroid drugs for less than 3 months. Scientists built the TCR library using RNA that was extracted from PBMCs. EDTA tubes received about 9.6 milliliters of drawn peripheral blood. The sample comes from a study of regulatory T cells in long-lasting Graves disease. Arm-PCR of CDR3 regions with iRepertoire HTBI primers generated TCR beta libraries. TCRdb reprocessed the multiplex PCR reads via MiXCR and lists one record per CDR3 protein. The repertoire holds around 500,000 distinct CDR3 sequences, with around 15% as singletons. The same sample was also studied in work on T cells in Graves' hyperthyroidism and ophthalmopathy.

The clonotype was recovered from a woman aged 40-65 years with Graves disease. The material was peripheral blood mononuclear cells (PBMCs), obtained at new diagnosis, from a patient treated with antithyroid drugs.

The CDR3 nucleotides read TGTGCCAGCAGTACCGGGACGTCGGGCACTGAAGCTTTCTTT. Encoded protein: CASSTGTSGTEAFF. The chain is built from TRBV6-1 and TRBJ1-1; D is possibly TRBD1 (5 bases). The V gene lost 5 bases and the J gene lost 4 bases, with 14 bases spanning the gap. CDR1 is MNHNS, CDR2 SASEGT, per germline. The CDR3 has 14 amino acids.